A selection of T cell receptor beta chains follows, all from one sample in a study of blood T cell repertoires in COVID-19. Profiled with immunoSEQ multiplex PCR; TCRdb holds only in-frame clones, not every one. The sample carries over 80,000 clones, less than 85% recorded once. The sample consisted of peripheral blood. The receptors were sampled from a man aged 70 or older with COVID-19, enrolled during active disease. Each CDR3 is given with its conserved first and last residue. Each record gives: D gene, V gene, clone size, J gene, CDR3 DNA, CDR3 protein. D genes are given only for firm matches. Size is omitted from some rows. Given values are once, few, many or a class for expanded clones.

NA	TRBV6-4	NA	TRBJ2-3	TGTGCCAGCAGTGACTACGGGTCTACGCAGTATTTT	CASSDYGSTQYF
TRBD1	TRBV7-2	NA	TRBJ2-7	TGTGCCAGCAGCTTAGACGGGACAGGGGGCTACGAGCAGTACTTC	CASSLDGTGGYEQYF
NA	TRBV6-2/TRBV6-3	NA	TRBJ2-7	TGTGCCAGCAGTTTCTCGGCGGTGAGCTCCTACGAGCAGTACTTC	CASSFSAVSSYEQYF
NA	TRBV5-4	NA	TRBJ2-7	TGTGCCAGCAGCCGCGGGACCCCTAACTCCTACGAGCAGTACTTC	CASSRGTPNSYEQYF
NA	TRBV24-1	NA	TRBJ2-7	TGTGCCACCAGTCGCCCGGGGAGCTACGAGCAGTACTTC	CATSRPGSYEQYF
NA	TRBV25-1	NA	TRBJ1-6	TGTGCCAGCAGTGAAGGAGGGGTTTCACCCCTCCACTTT	CASSEGGVSPLHF
TRBD1	TRBV29-1	few	TRBJ2-2	TGCAGCGTTGGTGGACAGGGATGGAACACCGGGGAGCTGTTTTTT	CSVGGQGWNTGELFF
NA	TRBV18	NA	TRBJ1-1	TGTGCCAGCTCACCAAGCCGGGACACTGAAGCTTTCTTT	CASSPSRDTEAFF
NA	TRBV9	NA	TRBJ2-1	TGTGCCAGCAGCGTAGTTCGGGGTGGCGAGCAGTTCTTC	CASSVVRGGEQFF
NA	TRBV6-6	few	TRBJ1-5	TGTGCCAGCAGTTACGACTACAATCAGCCCCAGCATTTT	CASSYDYNQPQHF
TRBD2	TRBV19	NA	TRBJ2-2	TGTGCCAGTAGCTCCTGGACTAGCGATAACACCGGGGAGCTGTTTTTT	CASSSWTSDNTGELFF
NA	TRBV14	NA	TRBJ1-2	TGTGCCAGCAGCCAATGGCAAGGGGCCTGGGGCTACACCTTC	CASSQWQGAWGYTF
TRBD2	TRBV5-1	NA	TRBJ2-3	TGCGCCAGCAGCTTGGCCGGGGCGGGAGTGATAACAGATACGCAGTATTTT	CASSLAGAGVITDTQYF
NA	TRBV27	once	TRBJ2-7	TGTGCCAGCAGTTTAACTCCTCCCTACGAGCAGTACTTC	CASSLTPPYEQYF
NA	TRBV6-6	NA	TRBJ2-5	TGTGCCAGCAGTGGGGCGGTGGCAGCCCGACGGGAGACCCAGTACTTC	CASSGAVAARRETQYF
NA	TRBV10-3	few	TRBJ1-5	TGTGCCATCAGTGTAAAGAGGGGCAATCAGCCCCAGCATTTT	CAISVKRGNQPQHF
TRBD1	TRBV9	NA	TRBJ2-7	TGTGCCAGCAGCGTAGGACAGGGGCTCCTCTACGAGCAGTACTTC	CASSVGQGLLYEQYF
NA	TRBV4-3	NA	TRBJ1-6	TGCGCCAGCAGCCTCAACATTGGTGCAGGGGCACTGGATTCACCCCTCCACTTT	CASSLNIGAGALDSPLHF
TRBD1	TRBV28	NA	TRBJ2-2	TGTGCCAGCAGTCCCGGACAGGGGTGGAACACCGGGGAGCTGTTTTTT	CASSPGQGWNTGELFF
TRBD1	TRBV28	NA	TRBJ1-2	TGTGCCAGCAGTTTGAGGGGGCGCTCTAACTATGGCTACACCTTC	CASSLRGRSNYGYTF
NA	TRBV13	NA	TRBJ1-1	TGTGCCAGCAGCCCGGAATCAGGGACTGAAGCTTTCTTT	CASSPESGTEAFF
NA	TRBV7-9	few	TRBJ1-1	TGTGCCAGCAGCTTCGGCGGCGGTGCGAACACTGAAGCTTTCTTT	CASSFGGGANTEAFF
NA	TRBV5-1	NA	TRBJ2-1	TGCGCCAGCAGCTTGGCCAGCGCATACAATGAGCAGTTCTTC	CASSLASAYNEQFF
TRBD1	TRBV10-3	NA	TRBJ2-7	TGTGCCATCACACAGGGGCCCTCCTACGAGCAGTACTTC	CAITQGPSYEQYF
TRBD2	TRBV28	NA	TRBJ2-7	TGTGCCGGACAAGCGGGAGGGCAGTACGAGCAGTACTTC	CAGQAGGQYEQYF
NA	TRBV28	NA	TRBJ1-4	TGTGCCAGCACCCGAACTAGGTCCTTTAGGAGCGAAAAACTGTTTTTT	CASTRTRSFRSEKLFF
NA	TRBV18	NA	TRBJ2-5	TGTGCCAGCTCACCATCCTCCTTCGGGGAGACCCAGTACTTC	CASSPSSFGETQYF
NA	TRBV28	NA	TRBJ1-2	TGTGCCAGCAGTTCCAGCCAGGGTTGGGACTATGGCTACACCTTC	CASSSSQGWDYGYTF
NA	TRBV6-2/TRBV6-3	once	TRBJ2-3	TGTGCCAGCAGTTATGCCAGGCATACCATATCTAGCACAGATACGCAGTATTTT	CASSYARHTISSTDTQYF
NA	TRBV28	NA	TRBJ2-4	TGTGCCAGCAGCTCGCCCAGCAGACTAGCCAAAAACATTCAGTACTTC	CASSSPSRLAKNIQYF
TRBD1	TRBV28	once	TRBJ2-7	TGTGCCAGCTTATCGGGACAGGGTCCCTACGAGCAGTACTTC	CASLSGQGPYEQYF
TRBD1	TRBV27	NA	TRBJ1-5	TGTGCCAGCAGTTCAATACAGGGGGCAAGCAATCAGCCCCAGCATTTT	CASSSIQGASNQPQHF
TRBD2	TRBV5-4	NA	TRBJ2-1	TGTGCCAGCAGCCACCCGGGAGGCACAGAGCAGTTCTTC	CASSHPGGTEQFF
NA	TRBV3-1/TRBV3-2	few	TRBJ1-1	TGTGCCAGCAGCCAAGAAGAAGGGAGGACTGAAGCTTTCTTT	CASSQEEGRTEAFF
NA	TRBV7-8	few	TRBJ2-2	TGTGCCAGCAGCTCCACGGGAACCACCGGGGAGCTGTTTTTT	CASSSTGTTGELFF
NA	TRBV9	NA	TRBJ1-1	TGTGCCAGCAGCGTCGTACAGGACACTGAAGCTTTCTTT	CASSVVQDTEAFF
NA	TRBV19	NA	TRBJ1-5	TGTGCCAGTAGTAATTGGGCTCAGCCCCAGCATTTT	CASSNWAQPQHF
TRBD1	TRBV5-1	NA	TRBJ1-2	TGCGCCAGCAGCAAGACAGGGGAAGTACGTGGCTACACCTTC	CASSKTGEVRGYTF
TRBD2	TRBV30	NA	TRBJ2-3	TGTGCCTGGAGTACTACTAGCGGGAGTAGGGATACGCAGTATTTT	CAWSTTSGSRDTQYF
NA	TRBV12-3/TRBV12-4	NA	TRBJ2-7	TGTGCCAGCAGTTTTCACAACGAGCAGTACTTC	CASSFHNEQYF
TRBD1	TRBV27	NA	TRBJ1-6	TGTGCCAGTGGGACAGGGGGCGTCTATAATTCACCCCTCCACTTT	CASGTGGVYNSPLHF
NA	TRBV6-2/TRBV6-3	NA	TRBJ1-5	TGTGCCAGCAGCAGGGGTTGGAATCAGCCCCAGCATTTT	CASSRGWNQPQHF
NA	TRBV19	NA	TRBJ2-1	TGTGCCAGTAGTCTTACCCGGGACATGCACCGCGGGGAGCAGTTCTTC	CASSLTRDMHRGEQFF
NA	TRBV6-1	NA	TRBJ1-5	TGTGCCAGCAGTGAAAGCGGCGGAACGACGCCCCAGCATTTT	CASSESGGTTPQHF
NA	TRBV7-9	NA	TRBJ1-2	TGTGCCAGCAGCTTGTACAGGGACGGCTACACCTTC	CASSLYRDGYTF
NA	TRBV9	NA	TRBJ2-7	TGTGCCAGCAGCGTAGCCCAGGGCTACGAGCAGTACTTC	CASSVAQGYEQYF
NA	TRBV7-2	few	TRBJ1-2	TGTGCCAGCAGCTTACGGAGGGCCTCGGACTATGGCTACACCTTC	CASSLRRASDYGYTF
TRBD2	TRBV27	NA	TRBJ2-7	TGTGCCAGCAGACGGACTAGCGCGAGGGGCTCCTACGAGCAGTACTTC	CASRRTSARGSYEQYF
TRBD1	TRBV4-3	once	TRBJ2-5	TGCGCCAGCAGCCAAGGCCCCGGGACAGTGCAGGAGACCCAGTACTTC	CASSQGPGTVQETQYF
TRBD2	TRBV7-7	NA	TRBJ2-1	TGTGCTAGCAGCCCCTCTAGCGGAGTAAGCGATGAGCAGTTCTTC	CASSPSSGVSDEQFF
NA	TRBV4-3	NA	TRBJ1-3	TGCGCCAGCAGCCAAGAGGGGGGGCTTGGGTCTGGAAACACCATATATTTT	CASSQEGGLGSGNTIYF
NA	TRBV2	NA	TRBJ2-7	TGTGCCAGCAGTGACAGCTACGAGCAGTACTTC	CASSDSYEQYF
TRBD1	TRBV14	NA	TRBJ2-5	TGTGCCAGCAATCGACAGGGGTTCCAAGAGACCCAGTACTTC	CASNRQGFQETQYF
TRBD1	TRBV4-1	once	TRBJ1-1	TGCGCCAGCAGCCAAGGGGCTTATCCCGGGACAGCAAACACTGAAGCTTTCTTT	CASSQGAYPGTANTEAFF